One T cell receptor (beta chain) is described in this entry. Germline V lookup: CDR1 SGHNT, CDR2 YYREEE (reference sequence). The trim removed 3 bases at V and 2 bases at J, leaving 11 bases unmatched. This CDR3 spans 17 amino acids. Sequenced by immunoSEQ multiplex PCR; TCRdb stores in-frame clones only, minus some. The sample lists around 140,000 clones; roughly 89% were seen once. The sample originates from a study of control samples from healthy donors and cancer patients. Sequenced material: blood. The TCR originated in a young man in good health. The chain is built from TRBV5-4 and TRBJ1-3; 7 bases match TRBD1. The CDR3 reads CASSSWPHRGAGNTIYF. CDR3 nucleotide sequence: TGTGCCAGCAGCTCATGGCCTCACAGGGGAGCTGGAAACACCATATATTTT.